This is a list of T cell receptor beta chains from one sample in a study of T cell responses to AZD1222 COVID-19 vaccine. Repertoires were generated with immunoSEQ multiplex PCR, while TCRdb's copy carries only in-frame clones and drops some. Seen here are around 140,000 clones, 92% observed once, and the top ten hold less than 3.5%. This material consisted of peripheral blood, taken 28 days after the second AZD1222 dose. These receptors came from an adult who received the AZD1222 COVID-19 vaccine. CDR3s include the opening cysteine and the closing phenylalanine or tryptophan. D genes are given only for firm matches. Rows give clone size only sometimes, using once, few, many, or a class for an expanded clone.

TRBJ2-1 - TRBD2 TRBV6-2/TRBV6-3 CASSRPGLAGHNEQFF TGTGCCAGCAGTCGCCCCGGACTAGCGGGACACAATGAGCAGTTCTTC
TRBJ1-1 - - TRBV12-3/TRBV12-4 CASSFWRTEAFF TGTGCCAGCAGTTTTTGGAGGACTGAAGCTTTCTTT
TRBJ1-5 - - TRBV6-2/TRBV6-3 CASSYGGTAQPQHF TGTGCCAGCAGTTACGGGGGGACGGCTCAGCCCCAGCATTTT
TRBJ2-1 - TRBD2 TRBV30 CAWSVGTSGSSYNEQFF TGTGCCTGGAGTGTAGGGACTAGCGGGAGCTCCTACAATGAGCAGTTCTTC
TRBJ1-1 - - TRBV3-1/TRBV3-2 CASSQGAITPEAFF TGTGCCAGCAGCCAAGGGGCGATTACACCTGAAGCTTTCTTT
TRBJ2-7 - - TRBV6-5 CASRPGDLDSYEQYF TGTGCCAGCAGACCAGGGGACTTAGACTCCTACGAGCAGTACTTC
TRBJ1-2 - - TRBV25-1 CASRDGGNYGYTF TGTGCCAGCAGAGACGGGGGTAACTATGGCTACACCTTC
TRBJ1-4 once - TRBV5-4 CASSLGPGHDNEKLFF TGTGCCAGCAGCTTGGGTCCGGGACACGATAATGAAAAACTGTTTTTT
TRBJ2-7 - - TRBV7-9 CASSLRDMRSYEQYF TGTGCCAGCAGCTTACGAGATATGCGCTCCTACGAGCAGTACTTC
TRBJ1-5 - - TRBV7-2 CASSQGGTGAHLGAQHF TGTGCCAGCAGTCAAGGGGGTACGGGGGCCCATCTTGGGGCCCAGCATTTT
TRBJ2-3 - - TRBV18 CASSDTSYTQYF TGTGCCAGCTCGGACACTAGTTATACGCAGTATTTT
TRBJ2-7 - - TRBV19 CASSIMETYEQYF TGTGCCAGTAGTATTATGGAGACCTACGAGCAGTACTTC
TRBJ1-5 - - TRBV6-2/TRBV6-3 CASSYSSQGGRPQHF TGTGCCAGCAGTTACTCGTCGCAGGGTGGACGACCCCAGCATTTT
TRBJ1-1 - TRBD1 TRBV29-1 CSGEQGANTEAFF TGCAGCGGCGAACAGGGGGCGAACACTGAAGCTTTCTTT
TRBJ1-1 - - TRBV28 CASSLWETEAFF TGTGCCAGCAGTTTATGGGAGACTGAAGCTTTCTTT
TRBJ2-2 - - TRBV28 CASSPHGEGELFF TGTGCCAGCAGCCCCCATGGGGAGGGGGAGCTGTTTTTT
TRBJ1-1 - - TRBV6-5 CASTRDANTEAFF TGTGCCAGTACAAGGGACGCGAACACTGAAGCTTTCTTT
TRBJ1-6 - TRBD1 TRBV7-9 CASSLGPGQDNSPLHF TGTGCCAGCAGCTTAGGGCCGGGACAGGATAATTCACCCCTCCACTTT
TRBJ1-6 - - TRBV21-1 CASSKSRHCPPLHF TGTGCCAGCAGCAAAAGCCGCCACTGTCCACCCCTCCACTTT
TRBJ1-5 - - TRBV4-2 CASSQQGGNQPQHF TGTGCCAGCAGCCAGCAGGGTGGCAATCAGCCCCAGCATTTT
TRBJ2-4 - TRBD2 TRBV29-1 CSAGLLADKNIQYF TGCAGCGCAGGATTACTAGCGGACAAAAACATTCAGTACTTC
TRBJ1-3 - - TRBV28 CASSLPQDTFSGNTIYF TGTGCCAGCAGTCTCCCTCAGGACACCTTCTCTGGAAACACCATATATTTT
TRBJ1-1 - - TRBV29-1 CSGIRRADTEAFF TGCAGCGGGATTCGTAGGGCGGACACTGAAGCTTTCTTT
TRBJ1-5 - TRBD1 TRBV6-5 CASSPTGNQPQHF TGTGCCAGCAGCCCGACAGGGAATCAGCCCCAGCATTTT
TRBJ2-2 - - TRBV3-1/TRBV3-2 CASSQFNTGELFF TGTGCCAGCAGCCAGTTCAATACCGGGGAGCTGTTTTTT
TRBJ1-5 - TRBD1 TRBV27 CASSLQGEGRNQPQHF TGTGCCAGCAGCCTACAGGGGGAAGGACGCAATCAGCCCCAGCATTTT
TRBJ1-4 - - TRBV11-2 CASSFMDEKLFF TGTGCCAGCAGCTTCATGGATGAAAAACTGTTTTTT
TRBJ2-2 - - TRBV7-9 CASKPPSNTGELFF TGTGCCAGCAAGCCCCCATCGAACACCGGGGAGCTGTTTTTT
TRBJ1-2 - TRBD1 TRBV19 CASSHQGGRYGYTF TGTGCCAGTAGTCATCAGGGGGGGAGGTATGGCTACACCTTC
TRBJ2-7 - - TRBV19 CASSAGWGAEQYF TGTGCCAGTAGTGCGGGTTGGGGCGCAGAGCAGTACTTC
TRBJ1-5 - - TRBV28 CASSAGGAGNQPQHF TGTGCCAGCAGCGCCGGGGGCGCGGGCAATCAGCCCCAGCATTTT
TRBJ1-1 - - TRBV6-2/TRBV6-3 CASSVQGNTEAFF TGTGCCAGCAGCGTACAGGGGAACACTGAAGCTTTCTTT
TRBJ2-2 - TRBD2 TRBV18 CASSAGLAGAAGELFF TGTGCCAGCTCAGCGGGACTAGCGGGAGCCGCCGGGGAGCTGTTTTTT
TRBJ1-2 - - TRBV18 CASSPSGANYGYTF TGTGCCAGCTCACCATCGGGGGCTAACTATGGCTACACCTTC
TRBJ2-1 - TRBD2 TRBV12-5 CASGLGTSGGQFF TGTGCTAGTGGTTTGGGCACTAGCGGGGGGCAGTTCTTC
TRBJ2-1 - - TRBV7-2 CASTLRGGSSYNEQFF TGTGCCAGCACCCTACGAGGGGGGAGCTCCTACAATGAGCAGTTCTTC
TRBJ2-1 - - TRBV7-2 CASSPTGTSYNEQFF TGTGCCAGCAGCCCGACAGGGACTTCCTACAATGAGCAGTTCTTC
TRBJ2-7 - - TRBV5-6 CASSFQDGVYEQYF TGTGCCAGCAGCTTTCAAGACGGAGTCTACGAGCAGTACTTC
TRBJ2-7 - - TRBV4-2 CASSQGGRGALKSYEQYF TGTGCCAGCAGCCAAGGGGGACGGGGGGCACTCAAGTCCTACGAGCAGTACTTC
TRBJ1-1 - - TRBV28 CASSLYFRGAGNMNTEAFF TGTGCCAGCAGTTTATATTTTCGAGGGGCTGGAAATATGAACACTGAAGCTTTCTTT
TRBJ2-7 - - TRBV13 CASGKSSYEQYF TGTGCCAGCGGTAAGAGCTCCTACGAGCAGTACTTC
TRBJ1-4 - - TRBV28 CASRTATNEKLFF TGTGCCAGCAGGACTGCAACTAATGAAAAACTGTTTTTT
TRBJ1-6 - TRBD1 TRBV9 CASSRDRVQGSPLHF TGTGCCAGTAGCCGGGACAGGGTCCAAGGATCACCCCTCCACTTT
TRBJ2-1 - TRBD2 TRBV5-4 CASSPQTSGSDEQFF TGTGCCAGCAGCCCCCAGACTAGCGGGAGTGATGAGCAGTTCTTC
TRBJ2-1 - TRBD2 TRBV10-3 CAISRTLAGEDNEQFF TGTGCCATCAGCCGAACTCTAGCGGGAGAGGACAATGAGCAGTTCTTC
TRBJ2-3 - - TRBV7-9 CASSFASSTDTQYF TGTGCCAGCAGCTTCGCCTCTAGCACAGATACGCAGTATTTT
TRBJ2-1 - TRBD1 TRBV2 CASRGDRAIYNEQFF TGTGCCAGCAGGGGGGACAGGGCTATTTACAATGAGCAGTTCTTC
TRBJ1-5 - TRBD1 TRBV27 CASSPQTGAVGQPQHF TGTGCCAGCAGTCCGCAGACAGGGGCCGTCGGTCAGCCCCAGCATTTT
TRBJ2-3 once - TRBV5-1 CASSLGTRDTQYF TGCGCCAGCAGCTTAGGGACACGAGATACGCAGTATTTT